The 27 T cell receptor beta chains listed next were all sequenced from one sample in a study of OX40 agonist ivuxolimab in advanced cancers. The library was obtained by the immunoSEQ multiplex PCR assay. Held by TCRdb, this immuneACCESS table contains in-frame sequences only and omits some clones. Under half of the omission traces to an unresolved V gene where checked; the cause of the rest is unknown. This sample holds around 100,000 clones; 90% were observed only once. The ten largest clones take up approximately 0.3% of the sample. Specimen: CD4+ or CD8+ T cells sorted from blood, collected in a trial of the OX40 agonist ivuxolimab. These receptors were collected from an adult with an advanced solid tumor such as melanoma, head and neck, liver or kidney cancer.

V and J are TRBV28 and TRBJ2-7; D unclear. This CDR3 is built from 14 residues. Trimming removed 6 bases from V and 5 bases from J, with 17 bases in between. Germline V gives CDR1 MDHEN, CDR2 SYDVKM. CDR3 loop: CASSDRRLRHEQYF. CDR3 DNA: TGTGCCAGCAGCGACCGACGGCTTCGCCACGAGCAGTACTTC.

In the case of this clone: In the same sample, other DNA sequences code for this CDR3. CDR3: CASSRQGYNEQFF. In DNA form, the CDR3 reads TGTGCCAGCTCACGACAGGGCTACAATGAGCAGTTCTTC. The gene calls are TRBV18 and TRBJ2-1, with TRBD1 identical over 7 bases. V was pared by 4 bases and J by 3 bases, with 0 bases of the junction left unmatched. From germline, CDR1 is KGHSH and CDR2 LQKENI. The CDR3 has 13 residues.

About this clone: At one of its ends the junction is not consistent with the germline gene, which may arise from a read error. The chain couples TRBV4-3 to TRBJ2-7; D perhaps matches TRBD2 (6 bases). From germline, CDR1 is LGHNA and CDR2 YSLEER. The CDR3 runs 13 residues. The CDR3 DNA reads TGCGCCAGCAGTTACCGGGACTCCGACGAGCAGTACTTC. Translation gives CASSYRDSDEQYF.

The chain is built from TRBV14 and TRBJ2-7; TRBD2 matches 9 bases. The CDR3 is 16 residues long. CDR1 and CDR2 (germline): SGHDN, FVKESK. Trimming removed 3 bases from V and 3 bases from J; junction bases left unmatched: 9. DNA for the CDR3: TGTGCCAGCAGCCAGGGTTGGCTAGCGGGATTCTACGAGCAGTACTTC. Translated: CASSQGWLAGFYEQYF. Drawing the rest from reference TRBV14 and TRBJ2-7, the complete variable domain is EAGVTQFPSHSVIEKGQTVTLRCDPISGHDNLYWYRRVMGKEIKFLLHFVKESKQDESGMPNNRFLAERTGGTYSTLKVQPAELEDSGVYFCASSQGWLAGFYEQYFGPGTRLTVT.

The V call is TRBV7-2, the J call TRBJ1-1; possible D gene TRBD1, 5 bases. Trimming stripped 1 base from V and 6 bases from J, with 9 bases between. This CDR3 has 13 amino acids. CDR1 SGHTA and CDR2 FQGNSA come from the germline V gene. The CDR3 reads CASSLEQVSEAFF. DNA of the CDR3: TGTGCCAGCAGCTTAGAACAGGTTTCTGAAGCTTTCTTT.

The CDR3 is CASSLWGGREYSNQPQHF. DNA for the CDR3: TGCGCCAGCAGCCTCTGGGGGGGCAGGGAATATAGCAATCAGCCCCAGCATTTT. The chain employs TRBV4-1 and TRBJ1-5; D is perhaps TRBD1 (6 bases). V lost 4 bases, J lost 0 bases, and 19 bases lay in between. In germline, CDR1 is MGHRA, CDR2 YSYEKL. The CDR3 extends over 18 amino acids.

The gene calls are TRBV14 and TRBJ2-7; TRBD1 matches at 9 bases. Germline trimming cut 3 bases from V and 2 bases from J; bases unmatched to any gene: 8. There are 16 residues in the CDR3. Germline V CDR1 and CDR2: SGHDN, FVKESK. Here the CDR3 DNA reads TGTGCCAGCAGCCACCCGGACAGGGGAACTACCTACGAGCAGTACTTC. The encoded protein is CASSHPDRGTTYEQYF. Drawing the rest from reference TRBV14 and TRBJ2-7, the complete variable domain is EAGVTQFPSHSVIEKGQTVTLRCDPISGHDNLYWYRRVMGKEIKFLLHFVKESKQDESGMPNNRFLAERTGGTYSTLKVQPAELEDSGVYFCASSHPDRGTTYEQYFGPGTRLTVT.

This clone was seen once. The chain recombines TRBV2 with TRBJ2-7; 13 nucleotides align to TRBD2. CDR3 length equals 15 residues. V dropped 8 bases and J dropped 3; count of bases not matched to a gene: 7. Germline CDR1 SNHLY, CDR2 FYNNEI. The CDR3 DNA follows: TGTGCCAGCGAAAGACTAGCGGGAGGCAACTACGAGCAGTACTTC. The encoded protein is CASERLAGGNYEQYF.

This clone occurred once. The V and J genes are TRBV28 and TRBJ1-5; 9 nucleotides align to TRBD1. Trimming at V came to 6 bases and at J to 6 bases, leaving 9 bases not matched to a gene. CDR3 length equals 15 residues. The germline V gene encodes CDR1 MDHEN and CDR2 SYDVKM. CDR3 loop: CASRSGTGRSQPQHF. Here the CDR3 DNA reads TGTGCCAGCAGGTCCGGGACAGGGAGAAGTCAGCCCCAGCATTTT. The entire variable domain, with the rest obtained from reference TRBV28 and TRBJ1-5, is as follows: DVKVTQSSRYLVKRTGEKVFLECVQDMDHENMFWYRQDPGLGLRLIYFSYDVKMKEKGDIPEGYSVSREKKERFSLILESASTNQTSMYLCASRSGTGRSQPQHFGDGTRLSIL.

V gene TRBV18 combines with J gene TRBJ1-1; the D gene is possibly TRBD1 (5 bases). Trimming stripped 5 bases from V and 6 bases from J, with 16 bases between. The CDR3 contains 14 residues. Germline V gene lookup returns CDR1 KGHSH and CDR2 LQKENI. In nucleotides, the CDR3 is TGTGCCAGCTCATCTCACGAGGGGAAGTCTGAAGCTTTCTTT. Translating it yields CASSSHEGKSEAFF.

The chain links TRBV7-6 to TRBJ2-7, with 7 bases aligning to TRBD2. CDR1 is SGHVS, CDR2 FNYEAQ, per germline. V was pared by 1 base and J by 1 base, with 4 bases of the junction left unmatched. The CDR3 runs to 15 residues. The CDR3 nucleotides read TGTGCCAGCAGCTTAGGGATCGGGGGGTCCTACGAGCAGTACTTC. This codes for CASSLGIGGSYEQYF.

The chain has TRBV15 and TRBJ2-2; 7 bases match TRBD1. This CDR3 spans 13 amino acids. Unmatched junction bases numbered 2, after V lost 3 bases and J lost 7 bases. Looked up from germline, CDR1 is LNHNV and CDR2 is YYDKDF (reference sequence). CDR3 nucleotides: TGTGCCACCAGCAGCCAGGGGGACGGGGAGCTGTTTTTT. Its protein is CATSSQGDGELFF.

The CDR3 bases are TGTGCCAGCCTTCCTACGCCCTTTGGGGGGCGAGGCACTGAAGCTTTCTTT. Its protein is CASLPTPFGGRGTEAFF. The chain employs TRBV28 and TRBJ1-1, with D possibly matching TRBD1 (6 bases). Between the trimmed V and J ends, which lost 8 bases and 4 bases, there was a span of 26 bases. The CDR3 spans 17 residues. Per the germline V gene, CDR1 is MDHEN and CDR2 is SYDVKM. The variable domain in full, with the rest retrieved from reference TRBV28 and TRBJ1-1, is DVKVTQSSRYLVKRTGEKVFLECVQDMDHENMFWYRQDPGLGLRLIYFSYDVKMKEKGDIPEGYSVSREKKERFSLILESASTNQTSMYLCASLPTPFGGRGTEAFFGQGTRLTVV.

The chain recombines TRBV2 with TRBJ1-5, with D uncertain. The V end was cut by 6 bases, the J end by 4 bases, with 16 bases between. The length of the CDR3 is 15 residues. CDR1 and CDR2 from the germline V gene are SNHLY and FYNNEI. CDR3 loop: CASRFDPALNQPQHF. For the CDR3, the DNA is TGTGCCAGCAGGTTCGACCCTGCCCTGAATCAGCCCCAGCATTTT.

This chain joins TRBV18 and TRBJ2-7; the D gene is possibly TRBD2 (6 bases). Trimming shortened V by 0 bases and J by 0 bases, and 12 bases separated the two germline ends. This CDR3 contains 16 residues. The germline CDR1 and CDR2 sequences are KGHSH and LQKENI. In nucleotides, the CDR3 is TGTGCCAGCTCACCACCGAATTCCGGGAGCTCCTACGAGCAGTACTTC. Amino acid sequence: CASSPPNSGSSYEQYF. The full variable domain, in which reference TRBV18 and TRBJ2-7 provide the parts outside the CDR3, is NAGVMQNPRHLVRRRGQEARLRCSPMKGHSHVYWYRQLPEEGLKFMVYLQKENIIDESGMPKERFSAEFPKEGPSILRIQQVVRGDSAAYFCASSPPNSGSSYEQYFGPGTRLTVT.

V and J are TRBV6-5 and TRBJ1-2; D gene unclear. The germline V and J ends were trimmed by 0 bases and 2 bases, with 4 bases remaining between them. CDR3 length: 13 residues. Germline CDR1 and CDR2: MNHEY and SVGAGI. CDR3 nucleotides: TGTGCCAGCAGTTACTCAAAGAACTATGGCTACACCTTC. It yields the protein CASSYSKNYGYTF.

This sequence joins TRBV28 and TRBJ1-3; D is undetermined. The germline CDR1 and CDR2 sequences are MDHEN and SYDVKM. V lost 6 bases to trimming and J lost 6 bases, with 12 bases between them. There are 13 residues in the CDR3. The CDR3 nucleotides read TGTGCCAGCAGATTAGGCCTCGAAAACACCATATATTTT. Its protein product is CASRLGLENTIYF.

The rearrangement joins TRBV5-4 to TRBJ2-4; no definite D call. The CDR3 has 15 amino acids. V lost 4 bases and J lost 0, with 11 bases in between. Per the germline V gene, CDR1 is SGHNT and CDR2 is YYREEE (reference sequence). The chain's CDR3 is CASSPAGIAKNIQYF. DNA for the CDR3: TGTGCCAGCAGCCCGGCCGGAATAGCCAAAAACATTCAGTACTTC.

This clone was observed a single time. The V and J genes are TRBV18 and TRBJ2-7, with a weak D call TRBD2 (5 bases). Per germline, CDR1 KGHSH and CDR2 LQKENI. This CDR3 is built from 15 residues. V was cut by 3 bases and J by 2 bases, with 14 bases left in between. The CDR3 bases are TGTGCCAGCTCACCCGGACTTATATCCCCCTACGAGCAGTACTTC. Amino acid sequence: CASSPGLISPYEQYF.

The chain combines TRBV27 with TRBJ2-7; 11 bases are a match to TRBD1. Germline lookup yields CDR1 MNHEY and CDR2 SMNVEV (reference sequence). Germline trimming cut 5 bases from V and 4 bases from J; bases unmatched to any gene: 13. This CDR3 region has 17 residues. CDR3 DNA: TGTGCCAGCAGTACTCGAACCGGGACAGGGGGACGTTACGAGCAGTACTTC. It translates to CASSTRTGTGGRYEQYF.

V usage is TRBV30 and J usage is TRBJ2-3, with 10 nucleotides matching TRBD2. The length of the CDR3 is 14 residues. J lost 4 bases, V lost 7 bases, and 8 bases had no gene match. Germline values: CDR1 GTSNPN, CDR2 SVGIG (reference sequence). CDR3 region: CASPRSGRPDTQYF. The CDR3 DNA is TGTGCCTCGCCTCGTAGCGGGAGGCCAGATACGCAGTATTTT.

The chain uses TRBV7-2 and TRBJ2-7; 9 bases are shared with TRBD2. With V trimmed by 2 bases and J by 9 bases, 8 bases remained unmatched. CDR1 SGHTA and CDR2 FQGNSA come from the germline V gene. This CDR3 is 14 amino acids long. CDR3 region: CASSLPGLAPGQYF. CDR3 nucleotides: TGTGCCAGCAGCTTACCGGGACTAGCCCCGGGGCAGTACTTC. The full variable domain, completed using reference TRBV7-2 and TRBJ2-7, is GAGVSQSPSNKVTEKGKDVELRCDPISGHTALYWYRQSLGQGLEFLIYFQGNSAPDKSGLPSDRFSAERTGGSVSTLTIQRTQQEDSAVYLCASSLPGLAPGQYFGPGTRLTVT.

The chain employs TRBV21-1 and TRBJ2-7; the DNA was not compared with TRBD1, the D call given in the table. TRBV21-1 is a recognized pseudogene. This CDR3 is built from 18 residues. This CDR3 is CASSKLPSLQGASYEQYF. DNA for the CDR3: TGTGCCAGCAGCAAACTACCCTCTTTACAGGGGGCCTCCTACGAGCAGTACTTC.

CDR3 amino acids: CASSQDYHRANTEAFF. In DNA, the CDR3 is TGCGCCAGCAGCCAAGATTATCACAGAGCTAACACTGAAGCTTTCTTT. V gene TRBV4-1 combines with J gene TRBJ1-1; no clear D. V was shortened by 0 bases and J by 2 bases, with 13 bases between the two germline ends. The CDR3 runs 16 residues. Germline V CDR1 and CDR2: MGHRA, YSYEKL.

The chain is built from TRBV11-3 and TRBJ2-3; D is undetermined. This CDR3 region has 14 residues. Germline V gene lookup returns CDR1 SGHNT and CDR2 YENEEA. Trimming pared 6 bases from V and 4 bases from J, leaving 14 bases between. CDR3: CASREGLNADTQYF. CDR3 coding DNA: TGTGCCAGCAGAGAAGGGTTGAATGCAGATACGCAGTATTTT.

To note about this clone: A junction boundary mismatches the germline segment, possibly from a read error. The sample holds other DNA sequences that translate to the same CDR3. The rearrangement links TRBV15 to TRBJ1-1; possibly TRBD1 for D (5 bases). The CDR3 is 14 amino acids. Per the germline V gene, CDR1 is LNHNV and CDR2 is YYDKDF (reference sequence). CDR3 nucleotide sequence: TGTGCCACCAGCAGAAGTCGGGGGAACACTGAGGCTTTCTTT. Amino acids: CATSRSRGNTEAFF.

The chain joins TRBV19 to TRBJ2-1, with D possibly matching TRBD2 (5 bases). With 0 bases removed from V and 0 bases from J, the gap between germline ends came to 9 bases. The CDR3 runs 16 residues. Germline values: CDR1 LNHDA, CDR2 SQIVND (reference sequence). This CDR3 is CASSIDLAGSYNEQFF. CDR3 DNA sequence: TGTGCCAGTAGTATAGATCTTGCGGGCTCCTACAATGAGCAGTTCTTC.